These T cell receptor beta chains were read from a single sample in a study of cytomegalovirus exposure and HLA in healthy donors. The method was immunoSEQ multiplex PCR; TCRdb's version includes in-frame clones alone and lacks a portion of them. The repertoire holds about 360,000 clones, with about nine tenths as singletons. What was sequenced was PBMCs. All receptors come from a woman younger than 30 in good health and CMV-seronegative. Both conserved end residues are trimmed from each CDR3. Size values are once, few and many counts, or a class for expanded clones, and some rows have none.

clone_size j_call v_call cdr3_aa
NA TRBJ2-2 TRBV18 ASSPLDPGGHGELF
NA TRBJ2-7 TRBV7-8 ASLSQRYEQY
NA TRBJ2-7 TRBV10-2 ASSPPRETYEQY
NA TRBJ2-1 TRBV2 ASSESGSALWEQF
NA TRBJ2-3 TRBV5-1 ASSLRRAPDTQY
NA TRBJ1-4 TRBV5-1 ASSLDRGREKLF
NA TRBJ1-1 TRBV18 ASLQQGASGSGWTEAF
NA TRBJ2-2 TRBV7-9 ASLSGGQANTGELF
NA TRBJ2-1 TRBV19 ASSIDQATGFYNEQF
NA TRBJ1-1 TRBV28 ASSSTAEAF
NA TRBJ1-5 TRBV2 ASSGGTGGLGPQH
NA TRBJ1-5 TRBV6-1 ASRKEQGGNQPQH
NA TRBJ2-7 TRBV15 ATSTDRTYEQY
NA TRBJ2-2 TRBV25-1 ASKATGTGGGGELF
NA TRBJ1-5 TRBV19 ASSIGTGGQPQH
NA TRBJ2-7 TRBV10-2 ASSDGTGGALYEQY
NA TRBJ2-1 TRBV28 ASSLNRDNEQF
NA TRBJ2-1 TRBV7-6 ASSLPSRDEQF
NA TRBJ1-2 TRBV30 AWIPAALKANYGYT
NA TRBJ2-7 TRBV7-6 ASSLRTGYYEQY
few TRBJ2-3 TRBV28 ASSLLTRGDTQY
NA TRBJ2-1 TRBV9 ASSEEGTEYNEQF
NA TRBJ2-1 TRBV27 ASSSGRAVHEQF
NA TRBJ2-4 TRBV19 ASSIGRGIAKNIQY
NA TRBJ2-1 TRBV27 ASSFGISYNEQF
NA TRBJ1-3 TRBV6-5 ASSYGGGGNTIY
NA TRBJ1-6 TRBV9 ASSSGGYNSPLH
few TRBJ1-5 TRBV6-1 ASSEPDRGAQPQH
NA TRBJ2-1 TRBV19 ASTLSGGEQF
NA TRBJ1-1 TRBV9 ASSGSQGVIAEAF
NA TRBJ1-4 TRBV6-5 ATRGNEKLF
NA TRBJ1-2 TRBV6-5 ASRTTGPYGYT
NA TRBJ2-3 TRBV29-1 SVEVPRGLLDTQY
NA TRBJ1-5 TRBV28 ASSSLGDTSNQPQH
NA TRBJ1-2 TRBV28 ASSLLENRNVQGYT
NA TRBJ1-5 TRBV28 ASSPTGNGGNQPQH
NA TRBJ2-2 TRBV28 ASSLQFGELF
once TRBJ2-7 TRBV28 ASSFGRRGYEQY
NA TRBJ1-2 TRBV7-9 ASSPGIASNYGYT
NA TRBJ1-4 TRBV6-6 ASTQRGTTGRKLF
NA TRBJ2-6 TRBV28 ASSTPTRANVLT
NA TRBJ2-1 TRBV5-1 ASSLGAGLFSSYNEQF
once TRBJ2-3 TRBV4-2 ASQTGLTDTQY
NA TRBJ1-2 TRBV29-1 SVFDSRGGYGYT
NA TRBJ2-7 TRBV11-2 ASSYLLAGIVEQY
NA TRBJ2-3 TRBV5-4 ASSSTVSDTQY